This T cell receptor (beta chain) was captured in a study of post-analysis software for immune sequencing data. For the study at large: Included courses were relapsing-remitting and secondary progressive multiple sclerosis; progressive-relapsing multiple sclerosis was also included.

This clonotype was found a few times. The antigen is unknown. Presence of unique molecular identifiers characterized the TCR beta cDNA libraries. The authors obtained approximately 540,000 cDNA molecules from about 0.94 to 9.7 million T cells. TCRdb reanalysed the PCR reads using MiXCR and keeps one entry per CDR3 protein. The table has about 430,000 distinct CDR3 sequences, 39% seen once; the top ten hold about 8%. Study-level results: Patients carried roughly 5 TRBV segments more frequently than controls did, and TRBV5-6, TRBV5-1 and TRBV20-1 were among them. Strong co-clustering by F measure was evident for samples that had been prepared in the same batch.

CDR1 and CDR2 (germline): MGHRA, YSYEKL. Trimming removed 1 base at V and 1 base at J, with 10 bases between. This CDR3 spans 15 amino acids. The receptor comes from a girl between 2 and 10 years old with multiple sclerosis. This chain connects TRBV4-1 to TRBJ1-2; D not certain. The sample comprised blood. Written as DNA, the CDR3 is TGCGCCAGCAGCCAAGTCAGATCGGATAACTATGGCTACACCTTC. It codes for CASSQVRSDNYGYTF.